This T cell receptor (beta chain) was observed in a study of blood T cell repertoires in COVID-19. Study overall: From the United States, Italy and Spain came samples of acute and convalescent COVID-19. PBMCs, B-cell-depleted T cells, or T cells were the source of the cDNA or gDNA that made up the material.

Germline CDR1 is SEHNR and CDR2 is FQNEAQ (reference sequence). The CDR3 spans 13 residues. The V end was cut by 1 base, the J end by 9 bases, with 10 bases between. Per the original data handling: Reference gene primer amplification gave estimated nucleated cell counts. Clones were read by immunoSEQ multiplex PCR, and TCRdb kept only the in-frame ones, dropping some. V, J and clone size are taken as reported in that table, and D and trimming were inferred from the DNA itself. The sample lists over 35,000 clones; about 89% were seen once. The sequenced sample was peripheral blood. J is TRBJ1-5 and V is TRBV7-9, with no clear D. The receptor's source is a woman aged 25 to 45 in a cohort sampled during active COVID-19. The CDR3 here is CASSLDSPRPQHF. For the CDR3, the DNA is TGTGCCAGCAGCTTAGACAGCCCGCGGCCCCAGCATTTT.